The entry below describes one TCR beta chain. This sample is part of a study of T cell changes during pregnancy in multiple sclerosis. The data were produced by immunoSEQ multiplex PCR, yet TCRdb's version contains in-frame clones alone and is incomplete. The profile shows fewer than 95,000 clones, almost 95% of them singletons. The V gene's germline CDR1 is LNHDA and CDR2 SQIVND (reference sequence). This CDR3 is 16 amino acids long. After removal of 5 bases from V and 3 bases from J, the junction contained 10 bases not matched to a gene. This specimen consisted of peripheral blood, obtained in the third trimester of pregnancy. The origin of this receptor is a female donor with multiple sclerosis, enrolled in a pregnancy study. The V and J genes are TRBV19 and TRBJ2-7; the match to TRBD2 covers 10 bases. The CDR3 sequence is CASSHLAGAQYYEQYF. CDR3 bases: TGTGCCAGTAGTCATCTAGCGGGAGCCCAATACTACGAGCAGTACTTC.